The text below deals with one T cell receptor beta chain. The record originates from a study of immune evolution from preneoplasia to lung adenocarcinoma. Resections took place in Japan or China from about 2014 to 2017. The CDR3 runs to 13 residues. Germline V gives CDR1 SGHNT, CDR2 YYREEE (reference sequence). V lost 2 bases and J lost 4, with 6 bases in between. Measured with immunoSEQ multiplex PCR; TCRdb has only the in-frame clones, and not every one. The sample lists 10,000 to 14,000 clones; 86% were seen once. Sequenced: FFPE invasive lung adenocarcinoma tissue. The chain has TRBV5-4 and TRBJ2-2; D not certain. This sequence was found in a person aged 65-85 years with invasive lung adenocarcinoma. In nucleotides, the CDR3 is TGTGCCAGCAGCTTCGGGCTCACCGGGGAGCTGTTTTTT. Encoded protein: CASSFGLTGELFF.